Listed here are 27 T cell receptor beta chains from one sample, sequenced in a study of blood T cell repertoires in COVID-19. The assay was immunoSEQ multiplex PCR, and TCRdb's table has in-frame clones only and misses some. The data contain 270,000 or so clones, 81% of them singletons. Sequenced sample: peripheral blood. Receptors originate from a woman aged 55-69 years with active or convalescent COVID-19.

This chain connects TRBV14 to TRBJ2-7; 7 nucleotides agree with TRBD2. Germline lookup yields CDR1 SGHDN and CDR2 FVKESK. The junction had 13 bases not matched to a gene; V was cut back by 5 bases and J by 0 bases. The CDR3 runs 17 residues. CDR3 nucleotide sequence: TGTGCCAGCAGCTCACGAGAGCGGGGCCCCCCCTCCTACGAGCAGTACTTC. Protein sequence: CASSSRERGPPSYEQYF.

CDR3 region: CASSPGQGGRNTEAFF. CDR3 nucleotides: TGTGCCAGCAGTCCCGGACAGGGGGGTCGGAACACTGAAGCTTTCTTT. The V gene is TRBV27, the J gene TRBJ1-1, with 10 nucleotides matching TRBD1. The CDR3 is 16 residues long. After removal of 5 bases from V and 1 base from J, the junction contained 7 bases not matched to a gene. CDR1 is MNHEY and CDR2 is SMNVEV in the germline V gene (reference sequence).

In regard to this clone: One end of the junction varies from germline; a read error may be responsible. The chain combines TRBV10-3 with TRBJ1-2, with 7 bases that match TRBD1. Per germline, CDR1 ENHRY and CDR2 SYGVKD. The CDR3 runs to 14 residues. CDR3 DNA: TGTGCCATCAGCCGACAATCGAGACAGGGCATTGTTGACTTC. Its translation: CAISRQSRQGIVDF.

The V call is TRBV7-8, the J call TRBJ2-5; 10 bases fit TRBD2. This CDR3 comprises 17 residues. Germline V gene lookup returns CDR1 SGHVS and CDR2 FQNEAQ. Losses at the gene ends were 2 bases for V and 6 bases for J; bases not matched to a gene: 12. CDR3 sequence (DNA): TGTGCCAGCAGCTTAATGGGAAGCGGGGGGGCCGGGCAGACCCAGTACTTC. Translation: CASSLMGSGGAGQTQYF.

This chain joins TRBV18 and TRBJ2-7, with D maybe TRBD2 (5 bases). Per the germline V gene, CDR1 is KGHSH and CDR2 is LQKENI. V lost 2 bases, J lost 7 bases, and 18 bases lay in between. CDR3 length: 15 residues. CDR3 region: CASSPAQTAPGEQYF. The CDR3 nucleotides are TGTGCCAGCTCACCAGCGCAAACCGCCCCGGGGGAGCAGTACTTC.

This rearrangement joins TRBV9 to TRBJ2-3; 7 bases fit TRBD2. There are 15 residues in the CDR3. Trimming removed 0 bases from V and 6 bases from J; junction bases left unmatched: 7. The V gene's germline CDR1 is SGDLS and CDR2 YYNGEE. The CDR3, as DNA: TGTGCCAGCAGCGTAGCCACGGGGGGATTTGATACGCAGTATTTT. Translation: CASSVATGGFDTQYF. Variable domain in full (rest from reference TRBV9 and TRBJ2-3): DSGVTQTPKHLITATGQRVTLRCSPRSGDLSVYWYQQSLDQGLQFLIQYYNGEERAKGNILERFSAQQFPDLHSELNLSSLELGDSALYFCASSVATGGFDTQYFGPGTRLTVL.

The rearrangement links TRBV21-1 to TRBJ1-1; TRBD1, the table's D call, lacks a check against the DNA. TRBV21-1 is classified as a pseudogene. CDR3 length: 15 amino acids. In nucleotides, the CDR3 is TGTGCCAGCAGCTACCGGACAGAGGGGTGCACTGAAGCTTTCTTT. Protein: CASSYRTEGCTEAFF.

The sample holds one count of this clone. V gene TRBV27 combines with J gene TRBJ1-5; a weak D match, TRBD1 (6 bases). CDR1 and CDR2 (germline): MNHEY, SMNVEV (reference sequence). The CDR3 contains 16 residues. The ends were cut back, 6 bases at V and 2 bases at J, with 17 bases in the middle. This CDR3 is CASRKYRAGRNQPQHF. CDR3 DNA sequence: TGTGCCAGCAGAAAATACAGGGCCGGGCGCAATCAGCCCCAGCATTTT.

On this clone: The same CDR3 arises from other DNA sequences in this sample as well. This chain links TRBV19 with TRBJ1-1, with D perhaps TRBD1 (5 bases). V shed 2 bases and J shed 2 bases, with 9 bases lying between them. In germline, CDR1 is LNHDA, CDR2 SQIVND (reference sequence). CDR3 length: 14 amino acids. Here the CDR3 reads CASSIQGGNTEAFF. The CDR3 region has the DNA TGTGCCAGTAGTATACAGGGCGGAAACACTGAAGCTTTCTTT.

Here the CDR3 reads CASSPVTGTGAGEQYF. CDR3 nucleotide sequence: TGTGCCAGCTCACCCGTGACCGGGACAGGGGCCGGGGAGCAGTACTTC. The chain joins TRBV18 to TRBJ2-7, with 10 positions matching TRBD1. Losses at the gene ends were 3 bases for V and 7 bases for J; bases not matched to a gene: 12. Germline CDR1 and CDR2: KGHSH and LQKENI. The CDR3 is 16 amino acids. Complete variable domain (other parts from reference TRBV18 and TRBJ2-7): NAGVMQNPRHLVRRRGQEARLRCSPMKGHSHVYWYRQLPEEGLKFMVYLQKENIIDESGMPKERFSAEFPKEGPSILRIQQVVRGDSAAYFCASSPVTGTGAGEQYFGPGTRLTVT.

This clone was detected once. The gene calls are TRBV7-3 and TRBJ2-7, with 11 bases aligning to TRBD2. CDR1 and CDR2 (germline): SGHTA, FQGTGA. Trimming at V came to 4 bases and at J to 2 bases, leaving 1 base not matched to a gene. CDR3 length: 14 residues. In nucleotides, the CDR3 is TGTGCCAGCAGCTCGACTAGCGGGGCCTACGAGCAGTACTTC. Protein product: CASSSTSGAYEQYF.

The V and J genes are TRBV4-1 and TRBJ1-3; D is uncertain. The CDR3 consists of 16 residues. CDR1 MGHRA and CDR2 YSYEKL come from the germline V gene. V dropped 0 bases and J dropped 3 bases, with 12 bases sitting between them. The DNA for the CDR3 is TGCGCCAGCAGCCAAGAGGCGGGGATCTATGGAAACACCATATATTTT. Its translation: CASSQEAGIYGNTIYF.

The chain couples TRBV5-6 to TRBJ2-5, with 8 bases matching TRBD2. The germline gives CDR1 SGHDT, CDR2 YYEEEE. V dropped 1 base and J dropped 3; count of bases not matched to a gene: 17. The CDR3 totals 19 residues. CDR3 coding DNA: TGTGCCAGCAGCTTGTATAGGGGACCCGTCACTAGCGGAAAAGAGACCCAGTACTTC. Its translation: CASSLYRGPVTSGKETQYF.

This clone has more than one count but fewer than ten. The V and J genes are TRBV4-2 and TRBJ1-5; possible D gene TRBD1, 5 bases. CDR3 length equals 14 residues. CDR1 and CDR2 (germline): LGHNA, YNFKEQ. Trimming pared 0 bases from V and 4 bases from J, leaving 7 bases between. Written as DNA, the CDR3 is TGTGCCAGCAGCCAAGATCACAGGAATCAGCCCCAGCATTTT. Amino acid sequence: CASSQDHRNQPQHF.

The chain is built from TRBV3-1 (or the pseudogene TRBV3-2) and TRBJ2-5, with TRBD2 identical over 10 bases. This CDR3 has 15 amino acids. Looked up from germline, CDR1 is LGHDT and CDR2 is YNNKEL (reference sequence). The J segment lost 6 bases and the V segment lost 3 bases, leaving 7 bases of the junction unmatched. CDR3 sequence: CASSQDGTSVQTQYF. The CDR3 bases are TGTGCCAGCAGCCAGGATGGGACTAGCGTACAGACCCAGTACTTC.

This clone was seen more than once but under ten times. This chain links TRBV11-2 with TRBJ2-7, with 9 bases identical to TRBD1. This CDR3 is built from 14 residues. Germline assignment: CDR1 SGHAT and CDR2 FQNNGV. V gave up 5 bases and J gave up 0 bases; unmatched junction bases: 2. This chain's CDR3 is CASSQTGGSYEQYF. The CDR3 region has the DNA TGTGCCAGCAGCCAGACAGGGGGCTCCTACGAGCAGTACTTC.

This clone appeared a few times. The chain combines TRBV19 with TRBJ2-1, with 9 bases matching TRBD2. The CDR3 has 14 amino acids. J lost 6 bases, V lost 5 bases, and 5 bases had no gene match. Germline CDR1 reads LNHDA; CDR2 reads SQIVND (reference sequence). The CDR3 spells CASSGSGGPNEQFF. The CDR3 DNA reads TGTGCCAGTAGTGGGAGCGGGGGGCCCAATGAGCAGTTCTTC.

The chain joins TRBV7-3 to TRBJ2-3; the match to TRBD2 covers 14 bases. Germline loops: CDR1 SGHTA, CDR2 FQGTGA. The CDR3 runs 16 residues. The junction had 6 bases not matched to a gene; V was cut back by 5 bases and J by 5 bases. DNA for the CDR3: TGTGCCAGCAGCCCGACTAGCGGGGGGGCAAAAGATACGCAGTATTTT. Translation gives CASSPTSGGAKDTQYF.

The chain recombines TRBV2 with TRBJ2-5; 7 bases fit TRBD1. V lost 7 bases and J lost 7; bases outside the gene matches: 15. Germline lookup yields CDR1 SNHLY and CDR2 FYNNEI. This CDR3 has 15 residues. The CDR3 sequence: CASTRSGQGVATQYF. The CDR3 DNA reads as TGTGCCAGCACCAGAAGTGGGCAGGGGGTGGCGACCCAGTACTTC.

The genes are TRBV29-1 and TRBJ1-2; D is uncertain. V was pared by 6 bases and J by 2 bases, with 10 bases between. The CDR3 has 12 amino acids. CDR1 is SQVTM and CDR2 is ANQGSEA in the germline V gene. This CDR3 is CSVPNSNYGYTF. CDR3 in DNA: TGCAGCGTGCCTAACTCAAACTATGGCTACACCTTC.

This chain links TRBV18 with TRBJ1-5; 8 bases are a match to TRBD1. The V gene's germline CDR1 is KGHSH and CDR2 LQKENI. The trim removed 3 bases at V and 7 bases at J, leaving 2 bases unmatched. CDR3 length equals 13 residues. CDR3 DNA: TGTGCCAGCTCACCGGACAGGGCCCAGCCCCAGCATTTT. Amino acids: CASSPDRAQPQHF.

In its sample, this clone was seen once. V gene TRBV11-3 combines with J gene TRBJ2-5, with 8 bases that match TRBD2. The CDR3 has 16 residues. Trimming cost V 3 bases and J 7 bases; bases outside gene matches: 13. CDR1 and CDR2 from the germline V gene are SGHNT and YENEEA. The CDR3 loop is CASSLRSSGASGTQYF. The DNA of the CDR3 is TGTGCCAGCAGCTTGAGAAGTAGCGGGGCCTCAGGGACCCAGTACTTC. Full variable domain (missing parts from reference TRBV11-3 and TRBJ2-5): EAGVVQSPRYKIIEKKQPVAFWCNPISGHNTLYWYLQNLGQGPELLIRYENEEAVDDSQLPKDRFSAERLKGVDSTLKIQPAELGDSAVYLCASSLRSSGASGTQYFGPGTRLLVL.

This rearrangement joins TRBV7-8 to TRBJ2-5, with D possibly matching TRBD2 (5 bases). The CDR3 loop spans 15 amino acids. Germline CDR1 reads SGHVS; CDR2 reads FQNEAQ. Trimming took off 0 bases at V and 5 bases at J, with 13 bases between the two ends. The CDR3 loop is CASSLAMRVGETQYF. CDR3 in DNA: TGTGCCAGCAGCTTAGCCATGCGGGTAGGGGAGACCCAGTACTTC.

This chain connects TRBV19 to TRBJ1-5, with D perhaps TRBD1 (6 bases). Germline loops: CDR1 LNHDA, CDR2 SQIVND (reference sequence). The CDR3 length is 16 residues. V lost 3 bases, J lost 1 base, and 13 bases lay in between. The CDR3 coding sequence is TGTGCCAGTAGTATTGTTGGGGGCGCGAGCAATCAGCCCCAGCATTTT. This encodes CASSIVGGASNQPQHF.

The rearrangement joins TRBV2 to TRBJ1-1; D is unclear. Germline CDR1 SNHLY, CDR2 FYNNEI. Trimming pared 1 base from V and 11 bases from J, leaving 11 bases between. The CDR3 spans 12 residues. CDR3 protein: CASSEGPENAFF. CDR3 coding DNA: TGTGCCAGCAGTGAAGGCCCGGAGAACGCTTTCTTT. The variable domain in full, completed from reference TRBV2 and TRBJ1-1, reads EPEVTQTPSHQVTQMGQEVILRCVPISNHLYFYWYRQILGQKVEFLVSFYNNEISEKSEIFDDQFSVERPDGSNFTLKIRSTKLEDSAMYFCASSEGPENAFFGQGTRLTVV.

The chain has TRBV19 and TRBJ2-2; 11 bases agree with TRBD1. Germline CDR1 and CDR2: LNHDA and SQIVND (reference sequence). After removal of 9 bases from V and 0 bases from J, the junction contained 12 bases not matched to a gene. The length of the CDR3 is 18 residues. DNA of the CDR3: TGTGCCAGCTTACAAACCGGGACAGGGGGAGCGAACACCGGGGAGCTGTTTTTT. Residues: CASLQTGTGGANTGELFF.

The gene calls are TRBV10-3 and TRBJ2-5; 7 bases line up with TRBD2. The CDR3 sequence is 16 residues long. Looked up from germline, CDR1 is ENHRY and CDR2 is SYGVKD. V gave up 2 bases and J gave up 5 bases; unmatched junction bases: 11. CDR3 bases: TGTGCCATCAGTGAGGCCTTGGGAGGGGCGCGGGAGACCCAGTACTTC. This gives the protein CAISEALGGARETQYF.